The sample holds a few counts of the clone carrying this T cell receptor beta chain. Its specificity is unknown. The authors reverse transcribed all of the isolated RNA, so sequencing captured expressed TCRB transcripts. This table comes from immunoSEQ multiplex PCR, and its TCRdb copy is limited to in-frame clones, with some not included. Among nearly 700,000 clones listed, around an eighth were seen once. The ends lost 1 base at V and 7 bases at J; junction bases unmatched: 5. The CDR3 runs 15 residues. Germline values: CDR1 SGHTA, CDR2 FQGNSA. This sample is drawn from a study of beta chain features in type 1 diabetes. Cell sorting via CD45RO/CCR7/CD25/CD127/CD95/CD27 was performed to obtain CD4+ naive, central memory, regulatory and stem cell-like memory cells. Findings and limits, study-wide: A moderate, significant TCRB CDR3 shortening appeared in type 1 diabetes across four CD4+ subsets. More deletions and fewer insertions at VDJ junctions were found in patients with type 1 diabetes. Naive, central memory and Treg TCRB repertoires seemed to resemble each other more closely in patients than they did in healthy donors.

The sample comprised naive CD4+ T cells from blood. The chain couples TRBV7-2 to TRBJ1-5, with 9 bases lining up with TRBD1. The source is a man younger than 35 with type 1 diabetes. The CDR3: CASSLEQGAQQPQHF. CDR3 coding DNA: TGTGCCAGCAGCTTAGAACAGGGGGCACAGCAGCCCCAGCATTTT.